The source of this T cell receptor beta chain is a study of T-cell reconstitution after alpha-beta-depleted transplantation in children. Notes on the study in general: Alpha-beta T cells about two months after transplant reportedly derived from several hundred expanded graft clones. A year had passed since transplant, and T-cell counts and diversity by then came mostly from newly produced T cells. TCRbeta diversity was high at day 60 in some patients (a result of surviving recipient T cells and thymic progenitors).

Researchers prepared the TCRbeta library using unique molecular identifiers, the study reports. TCRdb re-derived calls from the PCR reads in MiXCR, one entry per CDR3 protein. The data show fewer than 700,000 distinct CDR3 sequences, 20% to 25% seen once. The CDR3 totals 16 residues. The V end lost 3 bases, the J end lost 0 bases, and 13 bases lay between the germline ends. The germline V gene has CDR1 MDHEN and CDR2 SYDVKM. In the case of this clonotype: Its cognate antigen is unknown.

The chain joins TRBV28 to TRBJ2-3; D may be TRBD1 or TRBD2 (5 bases each). The sequences come from PBMCs, mostly from graft donor cells, collected 360 days after TCRalphabeta/CD19-depleted stem cell transplant. The sequence was obtained from a boy less than two years old who had a stem cell transplant for acute myeloid leukemia, so the T cells may come from the graft donor. The CDR3 region is CASSFPGPTSTDTQYF. The CDR3 bases are TGTGCCAGCAGTTTTCCGGGACCGACTAGCACAGATACGCAGTATTTT.